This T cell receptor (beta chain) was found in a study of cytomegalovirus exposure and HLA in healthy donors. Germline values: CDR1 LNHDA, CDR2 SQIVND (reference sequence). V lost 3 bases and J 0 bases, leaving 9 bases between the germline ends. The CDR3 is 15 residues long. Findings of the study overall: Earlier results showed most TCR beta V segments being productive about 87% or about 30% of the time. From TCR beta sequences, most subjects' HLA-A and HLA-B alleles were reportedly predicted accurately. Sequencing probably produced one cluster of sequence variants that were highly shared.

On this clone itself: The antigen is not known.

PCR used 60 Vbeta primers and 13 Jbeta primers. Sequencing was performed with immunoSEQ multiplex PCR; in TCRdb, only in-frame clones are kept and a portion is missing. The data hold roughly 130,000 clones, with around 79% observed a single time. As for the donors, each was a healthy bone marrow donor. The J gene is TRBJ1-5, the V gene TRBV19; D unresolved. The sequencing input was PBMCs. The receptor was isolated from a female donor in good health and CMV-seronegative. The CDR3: CASSIQRASNQPQHF. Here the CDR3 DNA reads TGTGCCAGTAGTATCCAACGCGCTAGCAATCAGCCCCAGCATTTT.